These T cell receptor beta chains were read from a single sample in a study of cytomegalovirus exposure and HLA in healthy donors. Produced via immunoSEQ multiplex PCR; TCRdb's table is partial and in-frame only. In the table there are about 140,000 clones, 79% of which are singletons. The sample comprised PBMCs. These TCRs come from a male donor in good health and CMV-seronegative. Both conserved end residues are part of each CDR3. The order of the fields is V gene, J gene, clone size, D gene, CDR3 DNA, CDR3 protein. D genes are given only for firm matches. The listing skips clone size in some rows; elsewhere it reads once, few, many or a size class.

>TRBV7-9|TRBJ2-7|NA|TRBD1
TGTGCCAGCAGCAGGGGACAGGGGGACTACGAGCAGTACTTC
CASSRGQGDYEQYF
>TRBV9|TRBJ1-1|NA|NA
TGTGCCAGCAGCGTAGCCGCGGAAGACACTGAAGCTTTCTTT
CASSVAAEDTEAFF
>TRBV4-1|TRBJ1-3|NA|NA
TGCGCCAGCAGCCAAGCGGGAGGCACAGGGCGATCCCCGGACACCATATATTTT
CASSQAGGTGRSPDTIYF
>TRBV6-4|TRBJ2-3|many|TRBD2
TGTGCCAGCAGTGAAACTAGCGGGGGGGCCACAGATACGCAGTATTTT
CASSETSGGATDTQYF
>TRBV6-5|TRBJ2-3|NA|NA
TGTGCCAGCAGACGGCAGGGGCGCAGCACAGATACGCAGTATTTT
CASRRQGRSTDTQYF
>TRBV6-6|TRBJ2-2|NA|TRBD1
TGTGCCAGCAGTTACCCAGGGGGCCGGACCGGGGAGCTGTTTTTT
CASSYPGGRTGELFF
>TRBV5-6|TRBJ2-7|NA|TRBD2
TGTGCCAGCAGCCCGATGAGCGGGGGGGATAGGGAGCAGTACTTC
CASSPMSGGDREQYF
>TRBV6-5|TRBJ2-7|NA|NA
TGTGCCAGCAGCGAACAGGGTTCCCACGAGCAGTACTTC
CASSEQGSHEQYF
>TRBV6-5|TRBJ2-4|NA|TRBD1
TGTGCCAGCAGAACGAAAAAACGGGACAGGGACATTCAGTACTTC
CASRTKKRDRDIQYF
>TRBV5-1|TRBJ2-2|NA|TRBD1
TGCGCCAGCGGACTACAGGGGGCGGACACCGGGGAGCTGTTTTTT
CASGLQGADTGELFF
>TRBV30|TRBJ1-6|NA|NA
TGTGCCTGGAGTGAAGGGGGATATAATTCACCCCTCCACTTT
CAWSEGGYNSPLHF
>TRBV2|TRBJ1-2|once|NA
TGTGCCAGCAGTGAAAACGGAGGGAACTATGGCTACACCTTC
CASSENGGNYGYTF
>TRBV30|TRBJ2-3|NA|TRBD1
TGTGCCTGGACGACAGGGGGCGCAACAGATACGCAGTATTTT
CAWTTGGATDTQYF
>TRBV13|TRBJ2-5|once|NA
TGTGCCAGCAGCTTAGCGGGGGACCAAAAAGAGACCCAGTACTTC
CASSLAGDQKETQYF
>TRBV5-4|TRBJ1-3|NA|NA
TGTGCCAGCAGCAACGGACAGACTGGAAACACCATATATTTT
CASSNGQTGNTIYF
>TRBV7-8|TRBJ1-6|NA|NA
TGTGCCAGCAGCTTAGAGAGGGCAGATAATTCACCCCTCCACTTT
CASSLERADNSPLHF
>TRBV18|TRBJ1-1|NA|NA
TGTGCCAGCTCACCTCTTTACACTGAAGCTTTCTTT
CASSPLYTEAFF
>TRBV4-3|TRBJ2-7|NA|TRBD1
TGCGCCAGCAGCCCAGAACCGACAGGGAGTGACGAGCAGTACTTC
CASSPEPTGSDEQYF
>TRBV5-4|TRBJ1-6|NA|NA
TGTGCCAGCAGTGAGTCAAGGGGACCCCTCCACTTT
CASSESRGPLHF
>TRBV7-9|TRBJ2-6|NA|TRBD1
TGTGCCAGCAGTCCTACAGGGGACCCTGGGGCCAACGTCCTGACTTTC
CASSPTGDPGANVLTF
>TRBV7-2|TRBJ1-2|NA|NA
TGTGCCAGCAGCCAGAGGTTGCAGGGAGGCGGCTACACCTTC
CASSQRLQGGGYTF
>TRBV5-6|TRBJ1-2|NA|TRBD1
TGTGCCAGCGGCTGGCCCGGGACAGGGGTCCCGATGAACTATGGCTACACCTTC
CASGWPGTGVPMNYGYTF
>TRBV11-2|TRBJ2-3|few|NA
TGTGCCAGCAGCTTAGATCCCTATCTCACAGATACGCAGTATTTT
CASSLDPYLTDTQYF
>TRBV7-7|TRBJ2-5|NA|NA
TGTGCTAGCAGCTTAGTGGGGGCAGCACAAGAGACCCAGTACTTC
CASSLVGAAQETQYF
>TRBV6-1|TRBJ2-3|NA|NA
TGTGCCAGCAGTGGGTCGACAGGACGGGCAGATACGCAGTATTTT
CASSGSTGRADTQYF
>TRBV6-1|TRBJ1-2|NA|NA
TGTGCCAGCAGTGAAGCGCTTCGGGGGAGCTATGGCTACACCTTC
CASSEALRGSYGYTF
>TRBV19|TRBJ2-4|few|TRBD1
TGTGCCAGTAGTATAGGACAGGGTTACATTCAGTACTTC
CASSIGQGYIQYF
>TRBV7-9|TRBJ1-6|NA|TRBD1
TGTTCCAGCAGCTTAGGGACAGTCTCACCCCTCCACTTT
CSSSLGTVSPLHF
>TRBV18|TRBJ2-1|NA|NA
TGTGCCAGCTCGCCCAGGGGTTATGAGCAGTTCTTC
CASSPRGYEQFF
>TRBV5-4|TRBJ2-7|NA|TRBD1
TGTGCCAGCAGCCACCGGGACAGGGGGACTTACGAGCAGTACTTC
CASSHRDRGTYEQYF
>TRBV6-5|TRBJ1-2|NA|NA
TGTGCCAGCAGTTACTCGGGACTCCCTGAGGGAGGCTACACCTTC
CASSYSGLPEGGYTF
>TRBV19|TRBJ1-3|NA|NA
TGTGCCAGTAGTATCCCCACCGGACAGTTCTCTGGAAACACCATATATTTT
CASSIPTGQFSGNTIYF
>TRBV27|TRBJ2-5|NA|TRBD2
TGTGCCAGCCGACTAGCGGGGGGCCTGACCCAAGAGACCCAGTACTTC
CASRLAGGLTQETQYF
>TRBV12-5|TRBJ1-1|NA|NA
TGTGCTAGTGGTTTAATCCGAGACTCTGAGGCTTTCTTT
CASGLIRDSEAFF
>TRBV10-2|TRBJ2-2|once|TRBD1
TGCGCCAACCGGGACAGGGAGACCGGGGAGCTGTTTTTT
CANRDRETGELFF
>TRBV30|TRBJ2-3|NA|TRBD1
TGTGCCTGGAGCGATTTGGGACAGGGCACGGATACGCAGTATTTT
CAWSDLGQGTDTQYF
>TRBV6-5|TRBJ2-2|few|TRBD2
TGTGCCAGCGATGGGACTAGCGACTACACCGGGGAGCTGTTTTTT
CASDGTSDYTGELFF
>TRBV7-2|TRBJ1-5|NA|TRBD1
TGTGCCAGCAGCTTCCCGACAGGGGGTGGACAGCCCCAGCATTTT
CASSFPTGGGQPQHF
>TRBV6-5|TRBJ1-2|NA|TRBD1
TGTGCCAGCAGTCACAGGGGGGACTATGGCTACACCTTC
CASSHRGDYGYTF
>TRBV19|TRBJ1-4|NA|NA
TGTGCCAGTAGTGAGGCGGGGACGCCAACTAATGAAAAACTGTTTTTT
CASSEAGTPTNEKLFF
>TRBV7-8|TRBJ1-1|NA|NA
TGTGCCAGCAGCCTCCGACGGAGGGGACTTTCCACTGAAGCTTTCTTT
CASSLRRRGLSTEAFF
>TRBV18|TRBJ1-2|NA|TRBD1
TGTGCCAGCTCACTCCGGGACAGGGGCGACGGTGGCTATGGCTACACCTTC
CASSLRDRGDGGYGYTF
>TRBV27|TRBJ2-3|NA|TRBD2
TGTGCCAGCAGTTTATTCGGCGGGGGGGCCAGTCCAGATACGCAGTATTTT
CASSLFGGGASPDTQYF
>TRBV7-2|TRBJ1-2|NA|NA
TGTGCCAGCAGCCTAAGAGGCTATGGCTACACCTTC
CASSLRGYGYTF
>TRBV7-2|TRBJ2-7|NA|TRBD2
TGTGCCAGCAGCTCGCCCCCTCCCTTGCGGGGGGGCTTCAACGAGCAGTACTTC
CASSSPPPLRGGFNEQYF
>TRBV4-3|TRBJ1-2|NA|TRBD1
TGCGCCAGCAGCCAAGGAGACAGGGGTAACTATGGCTACACCTTC
CASSQGDRGNYGYTF
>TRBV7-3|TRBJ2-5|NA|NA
TGTGCCAGCAGCTTAGCAGGTGGAGAGACCCAGTACTTC
CASSLAGGETQYF
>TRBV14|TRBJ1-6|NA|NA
TGTGCCAGCAGCCCCAGGGTCAGTAGGGGCGATTCACCCCTCCACTTT
CASSPRVSRGDSPLHF